This record covers a single T cell receptor beta chain. Its antigen remains unknown. This entry belongs to a study of cytomegalovirus exposure and HLA in healthy donors. Study-wide results and limits: A few CMV-associated chains were confirmed in vitro to be specific for CMV antigens. Most TCR beta V segments were productive about 87% or about 30% of the time in an earlier analysis. Within a later analysis, the majority of CMV-associated TCR beta chains appeared HLA-restricted. In all likelihood, a cluster of highly shared sequence variants was a sequencing artifact.

Primers for the PCR totalled 60 Vbeta and 13 Jbeta. Only in-frame clones appear in the TCRdb table, and some are missing; sequencing was by immunoSEQ multiplex PCR. The repertoire includes 100,000 or so clones, 70% to 80% of them detected once, and 1.3% sits in the top ten. V lost 5 bases and J lost 8; bases outside the gene matches: 13. This CDR3 is built from 15 residues. CDR1 SGDLS and CDR2 YYNGEE come from the germline V gene. This receptor was identified in a middle-aged man in good health and CMV-seronegative. The chain links TRBV9 to TRBJ1-2; 9 nucleotides match TRBD1. Sequencing was performed on PBMCs. Here the CDR3 reads CASRGDSGTGSGYTF. As DNA, the CDR3 is TGTGCCAGCAGGGGGGATAGCGGGACAGGGAGCGGCTACACCTTC. The full variable domain, completed using reference TRBV9 and TRBJ1-2, is DSGVTQTPKHLITATGQRVTLRCSPRSGDLSVYWYQQSLDQGLQFLIQYYNGEERAKGNILERFSAQQFPDLHSELNLSSLELGDSALYFCASRGDSGTGSGYTFGSGTRLTVV.